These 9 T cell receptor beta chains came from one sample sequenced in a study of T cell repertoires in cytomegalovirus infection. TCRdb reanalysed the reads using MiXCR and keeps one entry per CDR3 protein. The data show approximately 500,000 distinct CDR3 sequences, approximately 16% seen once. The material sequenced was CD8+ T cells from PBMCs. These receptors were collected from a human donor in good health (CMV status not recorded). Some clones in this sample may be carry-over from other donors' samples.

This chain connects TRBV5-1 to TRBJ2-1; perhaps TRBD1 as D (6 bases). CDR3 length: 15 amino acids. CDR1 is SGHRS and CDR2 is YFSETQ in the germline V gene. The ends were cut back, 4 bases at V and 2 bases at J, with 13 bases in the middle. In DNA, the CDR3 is TGCGCCAGCAGCATACGGACAGCCCCCTACAATGAGCAGTTCTTC. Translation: CASSIRTAPYNEQFF.

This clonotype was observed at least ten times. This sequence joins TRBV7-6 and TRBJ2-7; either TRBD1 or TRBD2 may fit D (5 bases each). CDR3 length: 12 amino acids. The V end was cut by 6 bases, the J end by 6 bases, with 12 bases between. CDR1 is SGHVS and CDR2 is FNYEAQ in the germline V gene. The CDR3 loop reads CASRRDRGEQYF. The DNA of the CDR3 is TGTGCCAGCAGGAGGGACCGGGGCGAGCAGTACTTC.

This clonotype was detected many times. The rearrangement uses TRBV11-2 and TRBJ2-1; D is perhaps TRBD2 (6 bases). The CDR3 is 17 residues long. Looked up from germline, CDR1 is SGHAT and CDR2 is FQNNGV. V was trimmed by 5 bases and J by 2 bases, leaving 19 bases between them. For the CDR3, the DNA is TGTGCCAGCAGCCCGTATGGAGGGACCAATCCCTACAATGAGCAGTTCTTC. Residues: CASSPYGGTNPYNEQFF. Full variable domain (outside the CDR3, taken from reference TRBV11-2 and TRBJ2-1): EAGVAQSPRYKIIEKRQSVAFWCNPISGHATLYWYQQILGQGPKLLIQFQNNGVVDDSQLPKDRFSAERLKGVDSTLKIQPAKLEDSAVYLCASSPYGGTNPYNEQFFGPGTRLTVL.

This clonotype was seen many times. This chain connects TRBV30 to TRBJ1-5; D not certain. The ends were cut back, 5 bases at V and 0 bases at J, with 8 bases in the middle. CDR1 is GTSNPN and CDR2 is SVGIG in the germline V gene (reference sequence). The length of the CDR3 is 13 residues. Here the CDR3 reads CAWSTDSNQPQHF. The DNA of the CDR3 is TGTGCCTGGTCTACCGATAGCAATCAGCCCCAGCATTTT.

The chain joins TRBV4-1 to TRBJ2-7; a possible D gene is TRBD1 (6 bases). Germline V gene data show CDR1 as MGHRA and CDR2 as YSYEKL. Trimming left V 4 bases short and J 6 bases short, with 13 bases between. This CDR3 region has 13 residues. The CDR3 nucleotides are TGCGCCAGCAGCCTCGTAAACAGGGCCGAGCAGTACTTC. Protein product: CASSLVNRAEQYF.

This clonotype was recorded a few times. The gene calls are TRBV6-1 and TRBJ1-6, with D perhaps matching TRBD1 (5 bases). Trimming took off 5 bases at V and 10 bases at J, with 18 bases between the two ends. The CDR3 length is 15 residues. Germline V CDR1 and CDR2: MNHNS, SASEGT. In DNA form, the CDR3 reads TGTGCCAGCAGTTATGTAGGCAGGGCCGTCTCACCCCTCCACTTT. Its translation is CASSYVGRAVSPLHF.

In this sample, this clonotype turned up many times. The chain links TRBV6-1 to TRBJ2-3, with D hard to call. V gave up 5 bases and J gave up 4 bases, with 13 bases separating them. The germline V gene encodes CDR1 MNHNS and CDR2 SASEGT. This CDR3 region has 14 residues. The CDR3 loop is CASSLGRFPDTQYF. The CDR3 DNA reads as TGTGCCAGCAGTTTGGGCAGATTCCCAGATACGCAGTATTTT.

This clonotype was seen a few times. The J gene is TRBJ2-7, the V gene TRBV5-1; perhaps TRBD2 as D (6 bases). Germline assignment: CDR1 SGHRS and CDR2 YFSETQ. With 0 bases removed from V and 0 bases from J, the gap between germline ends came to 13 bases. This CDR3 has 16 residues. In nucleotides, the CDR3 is TGCGCCAGCAGCTTGGAAGCTAGCGCGACCTCCTACGAGCAGTACTTC. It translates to CASSLEASATSYEQYF.

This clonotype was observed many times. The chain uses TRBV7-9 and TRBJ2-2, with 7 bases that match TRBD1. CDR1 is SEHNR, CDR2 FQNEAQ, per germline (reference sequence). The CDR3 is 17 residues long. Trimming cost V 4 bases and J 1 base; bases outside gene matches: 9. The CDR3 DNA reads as TGTGCCAGCAGCTCGACTGCCGGGACAGTGAACACCGGGGAGCTGTTTTTT. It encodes CASSSTAGTVNTGELFF.